This T cell receptor (beta chain) was captured in a study of tumor-infiltrating lymphocytes in primary liver carcinoma. The overall study: Among the tumors, stages were T1-T3 N0M0 and sizes roughly 4.2 to 11 cm.

Each 20-30 mg portion of unsorted bulk tissue served as the source for co-extraction of RNA and DNA. The patients, who had chronic HBV infection, were treatment-naive (untreated). Starting material of 400 to 600 ng total RNA yielded TCR beta cDNA via a constant-region primer. Slightly modified ARM-PCR served as the procedure for the TCR beta libraries. These libraries came from three rounds of nested multiplex PCR. Each of the first two PCR rounds ran roughly 9 cycles with TRBV1-TRBV30 forward and C-beta reverse primers. MiXCR, applied by TCRdb to the multiplex PCR reads, yields one record per CDR3 protein. The sample has 90,000 to 150,000 distinct CDR3 sequences, 55% to 75% seen once; the top ten hold 9.3%. The CDR3 loop spans 16 amino acids. Trimming left V 4 bases short and J 4 bases short, with 23 bases between. CDR1 and CDR2 from the germline V gene are GTSNPN and SVGIG (reference sequence).

The source of this sequence is a woman aged 55-69 years with primary liver carcinoma and hepatitis B virus infection. Sequenced sample: liver tumor tissue from sampling region 1. Subset here: tumor region T1, superior pole. This chain uses TRBV30 with TRBJ2-7; D may correspond to TRBD1 or TRBD2 (5 bases each). The CDR3 region is CAWNPLGASSSYEQYF. In DNA, the CDR3 is TGTGCCTGGAATCCATTAGGGGCTAGCAGCTCTTACGAGCAGTACTTC. Full variable domain (missing parts from reference TRBV30 and TRBJ2-7): SQTIHQWPATLVQPVGSPLSLECTVEGTSNPNLYWYRQAAGRGLQLLFYSVGIGQISSEVPQNLSASRPQDRQFILSSKKLLLSDSGFYLCAWNPLGASSSYEQYFGPGTRLTVT.